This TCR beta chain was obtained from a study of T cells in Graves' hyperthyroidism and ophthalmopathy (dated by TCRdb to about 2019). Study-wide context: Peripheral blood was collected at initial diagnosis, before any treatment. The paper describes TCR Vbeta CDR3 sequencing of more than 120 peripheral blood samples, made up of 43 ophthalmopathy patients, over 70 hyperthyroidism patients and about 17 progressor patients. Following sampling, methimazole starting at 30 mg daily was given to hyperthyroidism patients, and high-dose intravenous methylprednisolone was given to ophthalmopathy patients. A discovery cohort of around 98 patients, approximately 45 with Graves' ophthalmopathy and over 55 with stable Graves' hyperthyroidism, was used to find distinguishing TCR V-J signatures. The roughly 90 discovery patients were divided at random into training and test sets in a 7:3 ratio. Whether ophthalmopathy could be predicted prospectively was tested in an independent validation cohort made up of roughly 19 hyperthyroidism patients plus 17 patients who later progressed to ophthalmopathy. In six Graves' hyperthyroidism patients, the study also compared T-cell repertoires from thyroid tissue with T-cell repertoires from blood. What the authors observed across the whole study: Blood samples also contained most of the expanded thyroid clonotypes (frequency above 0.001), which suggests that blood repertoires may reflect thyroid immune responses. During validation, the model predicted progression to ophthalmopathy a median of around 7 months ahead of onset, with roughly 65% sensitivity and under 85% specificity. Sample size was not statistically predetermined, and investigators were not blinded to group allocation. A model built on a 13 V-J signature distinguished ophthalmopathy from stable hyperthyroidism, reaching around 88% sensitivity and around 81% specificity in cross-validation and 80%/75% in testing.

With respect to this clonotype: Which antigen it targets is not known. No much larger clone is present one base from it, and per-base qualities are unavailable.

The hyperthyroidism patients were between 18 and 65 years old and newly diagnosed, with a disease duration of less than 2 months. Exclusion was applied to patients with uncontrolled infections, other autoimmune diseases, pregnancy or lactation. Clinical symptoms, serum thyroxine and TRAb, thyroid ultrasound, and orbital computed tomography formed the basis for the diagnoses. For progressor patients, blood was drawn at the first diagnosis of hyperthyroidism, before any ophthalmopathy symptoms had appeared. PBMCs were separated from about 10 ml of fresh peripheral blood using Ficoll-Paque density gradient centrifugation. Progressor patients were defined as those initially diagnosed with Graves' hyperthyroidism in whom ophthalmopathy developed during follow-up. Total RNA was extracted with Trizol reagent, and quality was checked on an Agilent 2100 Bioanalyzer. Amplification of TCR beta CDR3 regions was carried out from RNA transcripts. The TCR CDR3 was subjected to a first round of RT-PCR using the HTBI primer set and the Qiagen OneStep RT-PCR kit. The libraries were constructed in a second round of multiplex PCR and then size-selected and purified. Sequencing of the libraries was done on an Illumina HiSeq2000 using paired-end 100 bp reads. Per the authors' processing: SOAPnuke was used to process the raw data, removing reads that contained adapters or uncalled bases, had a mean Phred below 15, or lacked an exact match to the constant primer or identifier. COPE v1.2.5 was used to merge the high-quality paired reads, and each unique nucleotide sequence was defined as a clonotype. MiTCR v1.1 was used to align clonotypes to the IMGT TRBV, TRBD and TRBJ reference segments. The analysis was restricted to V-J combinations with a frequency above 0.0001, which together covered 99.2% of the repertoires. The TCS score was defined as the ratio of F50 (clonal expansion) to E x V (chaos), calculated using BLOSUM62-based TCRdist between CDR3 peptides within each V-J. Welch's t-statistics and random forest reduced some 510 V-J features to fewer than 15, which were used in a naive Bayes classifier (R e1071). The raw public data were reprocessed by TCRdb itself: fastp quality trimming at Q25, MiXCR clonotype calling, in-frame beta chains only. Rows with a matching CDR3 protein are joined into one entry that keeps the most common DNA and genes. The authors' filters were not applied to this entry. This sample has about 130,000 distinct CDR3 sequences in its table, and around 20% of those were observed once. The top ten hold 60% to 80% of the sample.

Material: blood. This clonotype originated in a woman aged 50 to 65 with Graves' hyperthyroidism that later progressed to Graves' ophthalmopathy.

The DNA sequence is given as TGTGCCAGCACCTACTCGAGTGATAGCAATCAGCCCCAGCATTTT. Its translation is CASTYSSDSNQPQHF. The chain employs TRBV12-3 or TRBV12-4 and TRBJ1-5, with the identity of the D gene unclear. The CDR3 contains 15 residues, cysteine and phenylalanine counted. The only DNA kept is the CDR3, 45 bases in frame from the first base. V is pared back by 7 bases and J by 0 bases, with 13 bases lying between the germline termini.